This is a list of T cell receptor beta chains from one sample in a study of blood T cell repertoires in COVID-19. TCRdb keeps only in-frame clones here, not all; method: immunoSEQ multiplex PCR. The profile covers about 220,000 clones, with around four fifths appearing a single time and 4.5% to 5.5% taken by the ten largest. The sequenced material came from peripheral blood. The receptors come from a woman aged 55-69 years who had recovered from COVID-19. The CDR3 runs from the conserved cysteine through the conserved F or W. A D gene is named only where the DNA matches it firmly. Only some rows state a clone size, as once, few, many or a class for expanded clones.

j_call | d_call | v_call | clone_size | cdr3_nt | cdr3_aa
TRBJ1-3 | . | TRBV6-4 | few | TGTGCCAGAGACAGGTTATCTGGAAACACCATATATTTT | CARDRLSGNTIYF
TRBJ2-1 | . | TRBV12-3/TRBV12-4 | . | TGTGCCAGCAGTTTAGGGTCAGGGGTTGAGCAGTTCTTC | CASSLGSGVEQFF
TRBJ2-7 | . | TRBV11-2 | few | TGTGCCAGCAGCCTAAGGACAGATTCTTTGGGCGAGCAGTACTTC | CASSLRTDSLGEQYF
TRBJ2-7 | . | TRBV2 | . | TGTGCCAGCAGTGATTTGGCTCCTCTCTCCTACGAGCAGTACTTC | CASSDLAPLSYEQYF
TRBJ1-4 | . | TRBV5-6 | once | TGTGCCAGCAGCCGCAAGGGAGGTTATGAAAAACTGTTTTTT | CASSRKGGYEKLFF
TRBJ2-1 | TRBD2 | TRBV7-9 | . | TGTGCCAGCAGCTTGGGACTAGCGGGGAATGAGCAGTTCTTC | CASSLGLAGNEQFF
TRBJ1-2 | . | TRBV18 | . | TGTGCCAGCTCCCAAGATGGAGATAACTATGGCTACACCTTC | CASSQDGDNYGYTF
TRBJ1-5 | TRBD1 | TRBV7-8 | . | TGTGCCAGCAGCCGCACCGGGACAGGGGACCAGCCCCAGCATTTT | CASSRTGTGDQPQHF
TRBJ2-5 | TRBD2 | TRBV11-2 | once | TGTGCCAGCAGCTTCCAAGAGGGCTCGGGGGGGCCCGAGGAGACCCAGTACTTC | CASSFQEGSGGPEETQYF
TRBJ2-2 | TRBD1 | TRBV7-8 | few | TGTGCCAGCAGCCCCCAGGGGGCGCAGCCCGGGGAGCTGTTTTTT | CASSPQGAQPGELFF
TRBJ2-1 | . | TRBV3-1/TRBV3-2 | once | TGTGCCAGCAGCCAAGACGGTGAGCAGTTCTTC | CASSQDGEQFF
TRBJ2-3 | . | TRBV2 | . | TGTGCCAGCAGTCAAGGTCCAGGGGCTAGCACAGATACGCAGTATTTT | CASSQGPGASTDTQYF
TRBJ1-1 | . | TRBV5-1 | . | TGCGCCAGCAGCTTGGATGGTATGCGGGACACTGAAGCTTTCTTT | CASSLDGMRDTEAFF
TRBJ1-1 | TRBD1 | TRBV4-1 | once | TGCGCCAGCAGCCACCAACAGGGGGAAGCTTTCTTT | CASSHQQGEAFF
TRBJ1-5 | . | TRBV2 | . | TGTGCCAGCAGTAGCGGGGCCCGGGGCCATCAGCCCCAGCATTTT | CASSSGARGHQPQHF
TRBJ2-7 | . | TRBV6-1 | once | TGTGCCAGCAGTGAAAACAGGTTCTCCTACGAGCAGTACTTC | CASSENRFSYEQYF
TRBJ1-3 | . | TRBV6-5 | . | TGTGCCAGCAGACACCAAACCGGGGTTGGAAACACCATATATTTT | CASRHQTGVGNTIYF
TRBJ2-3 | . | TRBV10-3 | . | TGTGCCATCAGTGATTGGCGGGGCTCCACAGATACGCAGTATTTT | CAISDWRGSTDTQYF
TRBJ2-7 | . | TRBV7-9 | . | TGTGCCAGCAGCCACGGGATCGTTTACGAGCAGTACTTC | CASSHGIVYEQYF
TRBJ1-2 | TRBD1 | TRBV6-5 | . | TGTGCCAGCAGTTACGAAGGACAGGGAAGGGGCTACACCTTC | CASSYEGQGRGYTF
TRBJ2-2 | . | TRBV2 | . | TGTGCCAGCAGTTTCAGGGCCCGGCCCGGGGAGCTGTTTTTT | CASSFRARPGELFF
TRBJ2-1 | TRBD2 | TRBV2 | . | TGTGCCAGCTCCTCTAGCGGAGGCAGTGAGCAGTTCTTC | CASSSSGGSEQFF
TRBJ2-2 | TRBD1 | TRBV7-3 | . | TGTGCCAGCAGCCGGACAGGGAACACCGGGGAGCTGTTTTTT | CASSRTGNTGELFF
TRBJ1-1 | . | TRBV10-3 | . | TGTGCCATCAGTGAGTCTTGGCAGGGGTATGGGTCGCGTGAAGCTTTCTTT | CAISESWQGYGSREAFF
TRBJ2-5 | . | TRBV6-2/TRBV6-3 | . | TGTGCCAGCAGTCCCGGGAATTCTGAGACCCAGTACTTC | CASSPGNSETQYF
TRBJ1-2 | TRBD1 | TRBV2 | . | TGTGCCAGCAGCGGACAGGGATTGGTGGGCTACACCTTC | CASSGQGLVGYTF
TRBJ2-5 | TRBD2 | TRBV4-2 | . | TGTGCCAGCAGCCAAGATTTTCAGCGGGGGGGCCAGACCCAGTACTTC | CASSQDFQRGGQTQYF